This T cell receptor beta chain was documented in a study of T-cell reconstitution after alpha-beta-depleted transplantation in children (TCRdb year 2016). For the study in its entirety: Using TCR repertoire profiling, the study followed T-cell immune reconstitution in a quantitative way in children after TCRalphabeta/CD19-depleted allogeneic hematopoietic cell transplantation.

This clonotype was detected a few times. Its antigen remains unidentified. One base away there is no much larger clone; base qualities are not given. From its cysteine to its phenylalanine, the CDR3 spans 17 amino acids. Only CDR3 DNA remains: 51 bases, in frame from the first base. From the germline V gene, CDR1 is LGHNA and CDR2 is YNFKEQ. For this chain, trimming is 4 bases at the V end and 2 bases at the J end, and the number of junction bases without a gene match is 6. The treatment or condition tag for this specimen amounts to: allogeneic hematopoietic cell transplantation with graft depleted of TCRalphabeta T cells and CD19 B cells. The transplant recipients were children given TCRalphabeta/CD19-depleted allogeneic hematopoietic cell grafts. The paper as a whole reports these results and caveats: Hyperexpanded clone frequencies declined over subsequent months; after one year, T-cell counts and TCRbeta diversity were mostly attributed to newly produced T cells. In some patients, the high TCRbeta diversity seen at day 60 was put down to recipient T cells and intrathymic progenitors that had survived conditioning. Apparently early alphabetaT-cell count recovery about two months after transplant reportedly relied on only several hundred rapidly expanded clones derived from non-depleted graft cells.

The library was made by PCR. The sample was run on an Illumina HiSeq 2500. TCR libraries were prepared with molecular barcoding, using unique molecular identifiers to normalize TCRbeta repertoire quantification. The public reads were reanalyzed by TCRdb: fastp trimming at Q25, MiXCR alignment, in-frame beta chains only. Rows matching on CDR3 protein sequence are summarized as one entry with the most common DNA and genes. This sample has about 980,000 distinct CDR3 sequences in its table, and under 30% of those were observed once. More than 25% of the sample belongs to the ten largest clones. The sequence was obtained from a boy in the first two years of life who had a stem cell transplant for SCID, so the T cells may come from the graft donor. Sequencing used PBMCs, mostly from graft donor cells, obtained 360 days after TCRalphabeta/CD19-depleted stem cell transplant. In this chain, TRBV4-2 is recombined with TRBJ2-3, and TRBD2 matches 13 of the central bases. In nucleotides, the sequence is TGTGCCAGCAGCCGAGGACTAGCGGGGGCGATCACAGATACGCAGTATTTT. It is translated as CASSRGLAGAITDTQYF.